This T cell receptor (beta chain) is from a study of blood T cell repertoires in COVID-19. Study-wide context: Samples came from the United States, Italy and Spain, spanning acute and convalescent COVID-19.

Produced via immunoSEQ multiplex PCR; TCRdb's table is partial and in-frame only. The sample lists about 60,000 clones, approximately 90% occurring once. Trimming removed 1 base from V and 4 bases from J, with 5 bases in between. From germline, CDR1 is DFQATT and CDR2 SNEGSKA (reference sequence). This CDR3 contains 11 residues. In its sample, this clone was seen a few times. This specimen includes other DNA sequences encoding the same CDR3. The TCR was taken from a man in his 60s with acute or convalescent COVID-19. The chain is built from TRBV20-1 and TRBJ2-7; D gene unclear. Material: peripheral blood. As DNA, the CDR3 is TGCAGTGCTAGAGTCTCGTACGAGCAGTACTTC. Translation gives CSARVSYEQYF.